This TCR beta chain originates from a study of T cell changes during pregnancy in multiple sclerosis. This clone was seen once. Produced via immunoSEQ multiplex PCR; TCRdb's table is partial and in-frame only. The data show around 40,000 clones, 90% to 95% seen once. The sequence was obtained from a female donor with multiple sclerosis, enrolled in a pregnancy study. The sample consisted of CD4+ T cells from peripheral blood mononuclear cells, taken in the second trimester of pregnancy.

This chain's CDR3 is CAWSRQIGLNYGYTF. CDR3 DNA: TGTGCCTGGAGTCGACAAATAGGACTTAACTATGGCTACACCTTC. The chain combines TRBV30 with TRBJ1-2; the D is unclear. The V gene lost 2 bases and the J gene lost 1 base, with 14 bases spanning the gap. CDR1 is GTSNPN, CDR2 SVGIG, per germline (reference sequence). CDR3 size: 15 residues.